This T cell receptor beta chain was retrieved from a study of T-cell reconstitution after alpha-beta-depleted transplantation in children. Study-wide points: T-cell counts and diversity at one year post-transplant came mainly from newly produced T cells. Some patients' high day-60 TCRbeta diversity was attributed to recipient cells surviving conditioning. Expanded clones from the graft, numbering several hundred, reportedly supplied alpha-beta T cells about two months after transplant.

Trimming took 2 bases from V and 2 from J, leaving 22 bases between them. This CDR3 has 18 amino acids. Germline V lookup: CDR1 SGHAT, CDR2 FQDESV (reference sequence). This clonotype was observed a few times. Its antigen is still unknown. TCRbeta library construction was performed incorporating unique molecular identifiers. TCRdb reanalysed the PCR reads using MiXCR and keeps one entry per CDR3 protein. The data hold 200,000 or so distinct CDR3 sequences, with 6.6% observed a single time. The sequencing used PBMCs, collected before TCRalphabeta/CD19-depleted stem cell transplant. The chain links TRBV11-1 to TRBJ2-7, with D unresolved. The sequence was obtained from a boy aged 2 to 10 with acute lymphoblastic leukemia, due to receive a stem cell transplant. CDR3: CASSLSAAVLARTYEQYF. CDR3 sequence (DNA): TGTGCCAGCAGCTTAAGTGCAGCCGTGTTAGCTCGTACCTACGAGCAGTACTTC.